This section outlines one T cell receptor beta chain sequence together with its context. Germline V gene lookup returns CDR1 ENHRY and CDR2 SYGVKD. V dropped 3 bases and J dropped 5 bases, with 4 bases sitting between them. The CDR3 is made up of 12 amino acids. TCRdb's table, derived via immunoSEQ multiplex PCR, lists solely in-frame clones and lacks some. The sample carries roughly 40,000 clones, around nine tenths recorded once. The sample belongs to a study of T cell changes during pregnancy in multiple sclerosis. The chain employs TRBV10-3 and TRBJ1-4, with D unresolved. The receptor was derived from a female donor with multiple sclerosis, enrolled in a pregnancy study. Sequencing was performed on peripheral blood, taken before pregnancy. The CDR3 bases are TGTGCCATCAGTGACCCGAATGAAAAACTGTTTTTT. It translates to CAISDPNEKLFF.